Each of the 26 T cell receptor beta chains below was sequenced from the same sample in a study of blood T cell repertoires in COVID-19 (dated by TCRdb to about 2020). The library relied on the immunoSEQ multiplex PCR assay. TCRdb retrieved this table from immuneACCESS and kept in-frame rearrangements only. Not all clones are present; in checked studies, unresolved V genes account for under half, and no reason is known for the remainder. The table for this sample lists hundreds of thousands of clones; about four fifths of them were counted only once. The ten largest clones represent more than 4.5% of the sample. Sequenced material: PBMCs or T cells enriched from blood (not recorded which). These receptors were obtained from a woman in her fifties or sixties who had been exposed to COVID-19.

This clone was counted a single time. The genes are TRBV29-1 and TRBJ1-1; tentative D call: TRBD1 (6 bases). The germline V and J ends were trimmed by 5 bases and 4 bases, with 11 bases remaining between them. CDR1 is SQVTM, CDR2 ANQGSEA, per germline. The CDR3 is made up of 12 amino acids. CDR3 sequence: CSVFTGSTEAFF. CDR3 DNA: TGCAGCGTTTTTACAGGGAGCACTGAAGCTTTCTTT.

The V and J genes are TRBV11-1 and TRBJ1-1; TRBD1 is a possible D gene (6 bases). Germline lookup yields CDR1 SGHAT and CDR2 FQDESV (reference sequence). The CDR3 is 15 residues long. The V and J ends lost 2 bases and 1 base respectively, with 11 bases between them. The CDR3 DNA reads as TGTGCCAGCAGCTTAAGCGCCAGGGGGAACACTGAAGCTTTCTTT. It translates to CASSLSARGNTEAFF.

This clone came up a few times. This chain connects TRBV7-6 to TRBJ2-5, with D possibly matching TRBD1 (6 bases). Germline V lookup: CDR1 SGHVS, CDR2 FNYEAQ. The V and J ends lost 5 bases and 2 bases respectively, with 15 bases between them. The CDR3 spans 15 residues. The CDR3 here is CASSLNRGKQETQYF. CDR3 sequence (DNA): TGTGCCAGCAGCCTCAATAGGGGGAAACAAGAGACCCAGTACTTC. Together with reference TRBV7-6 and TRBJ2-5, the CDR3 gives the full variable domain: GAGVSQSPRYKVTKRGQDVALRCDPISGHVSLYWYRQALGQGPEFLTYFNYEAQQDKSGLPNDRFSAERPEGSISTLTIQRTEQRDSAMYRCASSLNRGKQETQYFGPGTRLLVL.

This chain connects TRBV5-1 to TRBJ2-6; TRBD2 is a possible D gene (5 bases). Per the germline V gene, CDR1 is SGHRS and CDR2 is YFSETQ. This CDR3 is 16 amino acids long. The V end lost 0 bases, the J end lost 2 bases, and 9 bases lay between the germline ends. CDR3 coding DNA: TGCGCCAGCAGCTTGGTCAGCGGAGCTGGGGCCAACGTCCTGACTTTC. The encoded protein is CASSLVSGAGANVLTF.

This chain links TRBV6-6 with TRBJ1-2, with D maybe TRBD1 (6 bases). This CDR3 has 13 amino acids. Trimming removed 6 bases from V and 5 bases from J, with 13 bases in between. Per the germline V gene, CDR1 is MNHNY and CDR2 is SVGAGI (reference sequence). The CDR3 nucleotides are TGTGCCAGCAGCCGGCTCCAGGGGTATGGCTACACCTTC. Translating it yields CASSRLQGYGYTF.

The chain combines TRBV9 with TRBJ2-3; 15 bases fit TRBD2. The CDR3 is 15 residues long. Germline CDR1 and CDR2: SGDLS and YYNGEE. V trimming: 2 bases; J trimming: 5 bases; junction bases outside the gene matches: 0. The CDR3 spells CASSVGLAGGDTQYF. CDR3 DNA sequence: TGTGCCAGCAGCGTGGGACTAGCGGGGGGAGATACGCAGTATTTT.

The gene calls are TRBV4-2 and TRBJ1-5, with TRBD1 matching 8 bases. There are 14 residues in the CDR3. Germline CDR1 reads LGHNA; CDR2 reads YNFKEQ. The V and J ends lost 3 bases and 6 bases, in that order; junction bases with no gene match: 4. CDR3: CASSQDREVQPQHF. The CDR3 coding sequence is TGTGCCAGCAGCCAGGACAGGGAGGTTCAGCCCCAGCATTTT.

The chain carries TRBV12-3 or TRBV12-4 and TRBJ1-1; D is unclear. Trimming took 10 bases from V and 4 from J, leaving 13 bases between them. This CDR3 spans 12 amino acids. The CDR3 is CATYKFSTEAFF. The CDR3 DNA reads as TGTGCCACCTATAAGTTTAGCACTGAAGCTTTCTTT.

The rearrangement joins TRBV11-2 to TRBJ2-7, with D unclear. V was clipped by 0 bases and J by 4 bases, with 10 bases between them. The CDR3 covers 14 residues. Per germline, CDR1 SGHAT and CDR2 FQNNGV. The DNA of the CDR3 is TGTGCCAGCAGCTTAGACTACCTAGGTTACGAGCAGTACTTC. Residues: CASSLDYLGYEQYF. Full variable domain (remainder filled in from reference TRBV11-2 and TRBJ2-7): EAGVAQSPRYKIIEKRQSVAFWCNPISGHATLYWYQQILGQGPKLLIQFQNNGVVDDSQLPKDRFSAERLKGVDSTLKIQPAKLEDSAVYLCASSLDYLGYEQYFGPGTRLTVT.

The rearrangement links TRBV27 to TRBJ1-2; a possible D gene is TRBD1 (6 bases). There are 14 residues in the CDR3. Trimming cost V 4 bases and J 2 bases, with 11 bases left between them. Germline-derived CDR1 and CDR2 are MNHEY and SMNVEV (reference sequence). The CDR3 DNA reads TGTGCCAGCAGTTCCCCCGACAGGAACTATGGCTACACCTTC. Amino acids: CASSSPDRNYGYTF.

A single count supports this clone. The V call is TRBV6-5, the J call TRBJ1-1; 8 bases fit TRBD1. The germline V gene has CDR1 MNHEY and CDR2 SVGAGI. Trimming cost V 6 bases and J 4 bases; bases outside gene matches: 7. CDR3 length: 14 residues. The CDR3 nucleotides are TGTGCCAGCAGGGGCAGGGGGCTGGTCACTGAAGCTTTCTTT. This translates into CASRGRGLVTEAFF.

This clone was counted a single time. This chain links TRBV7-8 with TRBJ2-1; TRBD2 agrees at 9 bases. The CDR3 runs 16 residues. J gave up 5 bases and V 4 bases, and 9 bases lay outside the gene matches. Per germline, CDR1 SGHVS and CDR2 FQNEAQ. CDR3 DNA sequence: TGTGCCAGCAGCTCCCTCCCGGGACTAGCTAACAATGAGCAGTTCTTC. Translation gives CASSSLPGLANNEQFF.

V gene TRBV6-6 combines with J gene TRBJ2-2; possible D gene TRBD1, 6 bases. The CDR3 is 14 amino acids. The germline gives CDR1 MNHNY, CDR2 SVGAGI (reference sequence). The V and J ends lost 6 bases and 0 bases respectively, with 8 bases between them. CDR3 sequence: CASRDSANTGELFF. The CDR3 DNA sequence: TGTGCCAGCAGGGACAGCGCGAACACCGGGGAGCTGTTTTTT.

The chain employs TRBV2 and TRBJ1-6; maybe TRBD1 (6 bases). Germline CDR1 and CDR2: SNHLY and FYNNEI. This CDR3 spans 14 amino acids. Trimming removed 4 bases from V and 4 bases from J, with 8 bases in between. In DNA, the CDR3 is TGTGCCAGCAGTGTAGGACAGTATAATTCACCCCTCCACTTT. It specifies CASSVGQYNSPLHF. Together with reference TRBV2 and TRBJ1-6, the CDR3 gives the full variable domain: EPEVTQTPSHQVTQMGQEVILRCVPISNHLYFYWYRQILGQKVEFLVSFYNNEISEKSEIFDDQFSVERPDGSNFTLKIRSTKLEDSAMYFCASSVGQYNSPLHFGNGTRLTVT.

The V and J genes are TRBV13 and TRBJ1-2, with 10 positions matching TRBD1. The CDR3 extends over 16 amino acids. From germline, CDR1 is PRHDT and CDR2 FYEKMQ (reference sequence). Germline trimming cut 5 bases from V and 3 bases from J; bases unmatched to any gene: 9. The CDR3, as DNA: TGTGCCAGCAGCCGATACTCCGGGACAGGGGACTATGGCTACACCTTC. Its translation is CASSRYSGTGDYGYTF.

The chain links TRBV5-1 to TRBJ1-1; D not resolved. The V end was cut by 4 bases, the J end by 4 bases, with 11 bases between. Germline V CDR1 and CDR2: SGHRS, YFSETQ. The CDR3 runs 13 residues. CDR3 in DNA: TGCGCCAGCAGCGGAGGTGCGGGCACTGAAGCTTTCTTT. This codes for CASSGGAGTEAFF.

This chain joins TRBV2 and TRBJ1-1; no definite D call. CDR1 and CDR2 (germline): SNHLY, FYNNEI. The CDR3 is 13 residues long. The ends were cut back, 4 bases at V and 1 base at J, with 7 bases in the middle. CDR3 protein: CASSAPRNTEAFF. The CDR3, as DNA: TGTGCCAGCAGTGCTCCCCGGAACACTGAAGCTTTCTTT.

The chain recombines TRBV12-3 or TRBV12-4 with TRBJ2-5; tentatively, D is TRBD1 (5 bases). The CDR3 has 12 residues. Trimming stripped 6 bases from V and 6 bases from J, with 11 bases between. CDR3 DNA: TGTGCCAGCAGCTTGACAGTCCAGACCCAGTACTTC. This gives the protein CASSLTVQTQYF.

The chain employs TRBV16 and TRBJ1-2; D not resolved. The V gene lost 3 bases and the J gene lost 7 bases, with 15 bases spanning the gap. Germline V gene data show CDR1 as KGHSY and CDR2 as FQNENV. The length of the CDR3 is 14 residues. The CDR3 coding sequence is TGTGCCAGCAGCCACGAAATTGACTACGGTGGCTACACCTTC. Encoded protein: CASSHEIDYGGYTF.

In DNA form, the CDR3 reads TGTGCCTGGAGCCAGGGGTCCTCAACTAATGAAAAACTGTTTTTT. It codes for CAWSQGSSTNEKLFF. The rearrangement joins TRBV30 to TRBJ1-4; TRBD1 might be the D (6 bases). With 3 bases removed from V and 0 bases from J, the gap between germline ends came to 11 bases. This CDR3 has 15 amino acids. Per the germline V gene, CDR1 is GTSNPN and CDR2 is SVGIG (reference sequence).

V and J are TRBV10-1 and TRBJ2-2; 7 bases match TRBD1. V dropped 5 bases and J dropped 5; count of bases not matched to a gene: 8. Germline CDR1 is WNHNN and CDR2 is SYGVQD (reference sequence). The CDR3 is 15 residues long. The CDR3 loop is CASSRLAGGTGELFF. DNA of the CDR3: TGCGCCAGCAGTCGCTTGGCAGGGGGAACCGGGGAGCTGTTTTTT.

The chain recombines TRBV19 with TRBJ2-2; D may be TRBD2 (5 bases). V shed 3 bases and J shed 5 bases, with 7 bases lying between them. The germline CDR1 and CDR2 sequences are LNHDA and SQIVND (reference sequence). The CDR3 is 13 amino acids. CDR3 residues: CASSIEGTGELFF. CDR3 DNA: TGTGCCAGTAGTATTGAGGGAACCGGGGAGCTGTTTTTT. The variable domain in full, with the rest retrieved from reference TRBV19 and TRBJ2-2, is DGGITQSPKYLFRKEGQNVTLSCEQNLNHDAMYWYRQDPGQGLRLIYYSQIVNDFQKGDIAEGYSVSREKKESFPLTVTSAQKNPTAFYLCASSIEGTGELFFGEGSRLTVL.

The chain joins TRBV12-3 or TRBV12-4 to TRBJ1-1; possible D gene TRBD1, 6 bases. Trimming stripped 5 bases from V and 11 bases from J, with 15 bases between. The CDR3 extends over 12 amino acids. The CDR3 nucleotides are TGTGCCAGCAGTCTCCTACAGGGTCGGGCTTTCTTT. As protein: CASSLLQGRAFF.

This chain links TRBV3-1 (or the pseudogene TRBV3-2) with TRBJ1-1; D not resolved. Trimming removed 5 bases at V and 4 bases at J, with 11 bases between. The CDR3 sequence is 13 residues long. Per the germline V gene, CDR1 is LGHDT and CDR2 is YNNKEL (reference sequence). CDR3 nucleotide sequence: TGTGCCAGCAGCTCAACACGGGGCACTGAAGCTTTCTTT. It is translated as CASSSTRGTEAFF.

The chain links TRBV6-1 to TRBJ1-2, with D maybe TRBD1 (6 bases). Looked up from germline, CDR1 is MNHNS and CDR2 is SASEGT. V lost 4 bases to trimming and J lost 0 bases, with 15 bases between them. The CDR3 totals 16 residues. The CDR3 region is CASSATRGRTNYGYTF. CDR3 nucleotides: TGTGCCAGCAGTGCTACCAGGGGCCGAACTAACTATGGCTACACCTTC.

V is TRBV3-1 (or the pseudogene TRBV3-2) and J is TRBJ2-1, with 9 bases that match TRBD1. The CDR3 sequence is 16 residues long. V trimming: 4 bases; J trimming: 7 bases; junction bases outside the gene matches: 11. Germline CDR1 is LGHDT and CDR2 is YNNKEL (reference sequence). CDR3 region: CASSPAGQGRGNEQFF. In DNA, the CDR3 is TGTGCCAGCAGCCCTGCGGGACAGGGACGGGGGAATGAGCAGTTCTTC.